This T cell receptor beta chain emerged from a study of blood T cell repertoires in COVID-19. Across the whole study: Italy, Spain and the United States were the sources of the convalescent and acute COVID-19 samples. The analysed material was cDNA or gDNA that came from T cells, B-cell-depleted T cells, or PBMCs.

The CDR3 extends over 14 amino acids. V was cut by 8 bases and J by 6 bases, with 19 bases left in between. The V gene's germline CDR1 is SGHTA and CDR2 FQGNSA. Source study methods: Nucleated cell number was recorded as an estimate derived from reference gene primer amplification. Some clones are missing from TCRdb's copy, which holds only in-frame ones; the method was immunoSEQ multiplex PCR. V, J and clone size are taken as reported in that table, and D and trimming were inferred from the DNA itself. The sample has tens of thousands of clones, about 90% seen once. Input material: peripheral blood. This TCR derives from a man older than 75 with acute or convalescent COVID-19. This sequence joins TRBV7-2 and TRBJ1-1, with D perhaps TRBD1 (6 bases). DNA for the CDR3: TGTGCCAGCGAGTTCAGGGGTGGGCTGGCTGAAGCTTTCTTT. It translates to CASEFRGGLAEAFF.